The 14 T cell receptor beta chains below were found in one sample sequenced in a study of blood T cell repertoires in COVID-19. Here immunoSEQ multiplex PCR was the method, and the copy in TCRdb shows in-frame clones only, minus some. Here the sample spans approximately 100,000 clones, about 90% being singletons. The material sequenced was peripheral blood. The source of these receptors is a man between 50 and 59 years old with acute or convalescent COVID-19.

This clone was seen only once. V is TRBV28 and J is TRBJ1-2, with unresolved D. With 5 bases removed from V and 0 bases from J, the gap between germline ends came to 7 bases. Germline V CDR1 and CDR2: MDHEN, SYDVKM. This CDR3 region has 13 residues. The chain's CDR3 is CASSPDSNYGYTF. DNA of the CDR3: TGTGCCAGCAGTCCAGATTCTAACTATGGCTACACCTTC.

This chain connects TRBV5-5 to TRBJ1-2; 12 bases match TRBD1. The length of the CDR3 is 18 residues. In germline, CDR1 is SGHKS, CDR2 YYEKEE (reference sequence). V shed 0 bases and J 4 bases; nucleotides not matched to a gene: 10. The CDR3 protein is CASSLAVFGTGGGYGYTF. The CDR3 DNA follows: TGTGCCAGCAGCTTGGCTGTTTTCGGGACAGGGGGCGGCTATGGCTACACCTTC.

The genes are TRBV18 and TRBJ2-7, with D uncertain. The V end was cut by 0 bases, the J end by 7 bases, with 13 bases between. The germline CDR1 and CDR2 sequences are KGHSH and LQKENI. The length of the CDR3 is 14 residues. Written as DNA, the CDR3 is TGTGCCAGCTCACCACCCATTAGTGTCGGTGAGCAGTACTTC. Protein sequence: CASSPPISVGEQYF.

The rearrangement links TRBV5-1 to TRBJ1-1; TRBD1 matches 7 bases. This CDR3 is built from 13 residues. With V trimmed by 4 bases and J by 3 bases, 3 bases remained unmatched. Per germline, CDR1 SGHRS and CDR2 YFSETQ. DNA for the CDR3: TGCGCCAGCAGCACCACAGGGGACACTGAAGCTTTCTTT. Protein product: CASSTTGDTEAFF.

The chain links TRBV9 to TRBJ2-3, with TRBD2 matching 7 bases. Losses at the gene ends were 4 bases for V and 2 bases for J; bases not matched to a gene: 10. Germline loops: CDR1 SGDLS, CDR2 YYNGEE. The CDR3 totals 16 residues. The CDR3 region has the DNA TGTGCCAGCAGCCCCCAGGGACTAAAGAACACAGATACGCAGTATTTT. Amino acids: CASSPQGLKNTDTQYF.

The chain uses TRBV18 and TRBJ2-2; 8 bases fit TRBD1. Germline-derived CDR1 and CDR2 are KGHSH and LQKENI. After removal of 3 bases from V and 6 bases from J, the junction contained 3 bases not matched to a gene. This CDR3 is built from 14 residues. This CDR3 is CASSPDRAAGELFF. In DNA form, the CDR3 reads TGTGCCAGCTCACCGGACAGGGCGGCCGGGGAGCTGTTTTTT.

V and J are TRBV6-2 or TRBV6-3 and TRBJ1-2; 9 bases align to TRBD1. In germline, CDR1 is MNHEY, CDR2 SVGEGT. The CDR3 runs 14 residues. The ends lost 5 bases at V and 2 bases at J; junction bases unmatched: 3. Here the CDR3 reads CASSRGQGNYGYTF. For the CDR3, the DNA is TGTGCCAGCAGTCGTGGACAGGGGAACTATGGCTACACCTTC.

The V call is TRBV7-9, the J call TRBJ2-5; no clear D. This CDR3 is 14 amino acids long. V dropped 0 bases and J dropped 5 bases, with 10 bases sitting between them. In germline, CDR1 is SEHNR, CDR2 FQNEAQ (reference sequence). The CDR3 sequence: CASSLAGVGETQYF. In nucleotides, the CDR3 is TGTGCCAGCAGCTTAGCAGGCGTCGGGGAGACCCAGTACTTC.

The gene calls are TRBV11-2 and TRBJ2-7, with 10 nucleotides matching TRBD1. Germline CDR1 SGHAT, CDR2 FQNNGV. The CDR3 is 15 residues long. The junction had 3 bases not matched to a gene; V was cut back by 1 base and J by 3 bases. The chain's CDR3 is CASSLAWDRGYEQYF. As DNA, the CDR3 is TGTGCCAGCAGCTTAGCATGGGACAGGGGCTACGAGCAGTACTTC.

The chain's CDR3 is CASSPWGRGPTYEQYF. DNA for the CDR3: TGTGCCAGCAGCCCATGGGGGCGGGGGCCCACCTACGAGCAGTACTTC. The chain recombines TRBV7-2 with TRBJ2-7; tentative D call: TRBD2 (7 bases). The ends were cut back, 5 bases at V and 2 bases at J, with 19 bases in the middle. The CDR3 is 16 amino acids. Germline lookup yields CDR1 SGHTA and CDR2 FQGNSA.

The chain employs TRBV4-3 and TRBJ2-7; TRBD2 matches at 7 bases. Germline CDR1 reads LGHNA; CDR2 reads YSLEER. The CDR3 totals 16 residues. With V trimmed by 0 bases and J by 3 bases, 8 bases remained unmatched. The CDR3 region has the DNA TGCGCCAGCAGCCAAGATAGGTCGCTAGCGGACTACGAGCAGTACTTC. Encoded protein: CASSQDRSLADYEQYF.

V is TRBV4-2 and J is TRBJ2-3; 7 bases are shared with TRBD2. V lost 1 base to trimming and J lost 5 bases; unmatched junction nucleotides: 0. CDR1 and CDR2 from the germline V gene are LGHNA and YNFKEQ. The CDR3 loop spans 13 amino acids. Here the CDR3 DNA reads TGTGCCAGCAGCCAAGGGGGGGGAGATACGCAGTATTTT. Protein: CASSQGGGDTQYF.

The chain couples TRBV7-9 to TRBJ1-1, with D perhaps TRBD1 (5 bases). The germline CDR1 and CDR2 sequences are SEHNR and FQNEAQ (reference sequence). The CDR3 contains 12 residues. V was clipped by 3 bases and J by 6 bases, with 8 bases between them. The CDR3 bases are TGTGCCAGCAGCTTTGCAGGGCCTGAAGCTTTCTTT. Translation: CASSFAGPEAFF.

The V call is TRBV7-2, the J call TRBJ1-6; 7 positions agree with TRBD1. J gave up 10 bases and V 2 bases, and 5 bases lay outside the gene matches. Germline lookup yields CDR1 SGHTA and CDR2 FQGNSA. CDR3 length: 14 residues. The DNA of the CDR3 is TGTGCCAGCAGCTTACAGGGGGTGGGGTCACCCCTCCACTTT. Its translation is CASSLQGVGSPLHF. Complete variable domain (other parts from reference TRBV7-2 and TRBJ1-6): GAGVSQSPSNKVTEKGKDVELRCDPISGHTALYWYRQSLGQGLEFLIYFQGNSAPDKSGLPSDRFSAERTGGSVSTLTIQRTQQEDSAVYLCASSLQGVGSPLHFGNGTRLTVT.